This TCR beta chain was observed in a study of CD8 T cells in Susac syndrome. Whole-study findings and limits: Regarding the TCR sequencing and HLA analysis, the study admitted that a relatively small number of individuals were involved.

It was negative isolation that provided the CD8+ and CD4+ T cells, whereas TEMRA cells were enriched by FACS. When the RNA was reverse transcribed, random hexamers were used with an input of roughly 0.45 to 1 ug. The amplification used immunoSEQ multiplex PCR on TCR beta CDR3; it spanned 54 Vbeta and 13 Jbeta. TCRdb reprocessed the immunoSEQ multiplex PCR reads via MiXCR and lists one record per CDR3 protein. The sample consists of some 260,000 distinct CDR3 sequences, around 93% of them appearing once. Points on this clonotype: No antigen is known for it.

The junction had 9 bases not matched to a gene; V was cut back by 4 bases and J by 0 bases. The length of the CDR3 is 19 residues. CDR1 and CDR2 (germline): MGHDK, SYGVNS. The sequenced sample consisted of CD4+ T cells from PBMCs. The source of this sequence is a human donor with multiple sclerosis. The chain carries TRBV25-1 and TRBJ2-1; 13 positions agree with TRBD2. CDR3 sequence: CASSAFGTSGTSSYNEQFF. For the CDR3, the DNA is TGTGCCAGCAGTGCCTTCGGGACTAGCGGGACGAGCTCCTACAATGAGCAGTTCTTC.